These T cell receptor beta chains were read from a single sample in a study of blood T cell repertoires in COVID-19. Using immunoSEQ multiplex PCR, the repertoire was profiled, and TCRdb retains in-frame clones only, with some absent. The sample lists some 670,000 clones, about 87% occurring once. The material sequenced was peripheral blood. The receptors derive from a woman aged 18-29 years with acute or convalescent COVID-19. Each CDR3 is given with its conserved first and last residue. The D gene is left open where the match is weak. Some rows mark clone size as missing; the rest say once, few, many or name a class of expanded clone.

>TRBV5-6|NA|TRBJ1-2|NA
CASRIWGGYGYTF
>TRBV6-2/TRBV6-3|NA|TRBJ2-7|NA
CASSGLAGQSSYEQYF
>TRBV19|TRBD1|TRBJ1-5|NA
CASSGTGAISQHF
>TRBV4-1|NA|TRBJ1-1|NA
CASSTDRSVEAFF
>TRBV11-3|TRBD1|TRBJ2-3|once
CASSTGQGWTDTQYF
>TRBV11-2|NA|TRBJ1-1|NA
CASSFGSQKNTEAFF
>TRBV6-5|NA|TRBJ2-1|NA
CASIKGNSNEQFF
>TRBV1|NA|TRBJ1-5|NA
CTSSPLQGNQPQHF
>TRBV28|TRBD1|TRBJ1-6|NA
CASSSGQLYNSPLHF
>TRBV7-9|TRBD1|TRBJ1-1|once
CASSPGQGGTEAFF
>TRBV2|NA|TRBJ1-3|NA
CASKLRAAGNTIYF
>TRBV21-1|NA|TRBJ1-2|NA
CASSNGVSGYGYTF
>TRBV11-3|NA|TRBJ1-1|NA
CASSHRSGTEAFF
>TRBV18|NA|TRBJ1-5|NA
CASSPGVNQPQHF
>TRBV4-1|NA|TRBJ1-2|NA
CASSLPQARIANYGYTF
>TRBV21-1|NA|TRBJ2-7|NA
CASSKQPGQTYEQYF
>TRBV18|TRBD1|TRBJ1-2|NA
CASSQQGRSGYTF
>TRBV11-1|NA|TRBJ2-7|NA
CASSFGQTYEQYF
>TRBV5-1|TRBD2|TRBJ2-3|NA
CASYLPTTSGENTQYF
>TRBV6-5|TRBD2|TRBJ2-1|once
CASSYLAGGGNEQFF
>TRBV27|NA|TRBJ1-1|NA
CASSPTWARNTEAFF
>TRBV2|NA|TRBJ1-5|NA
CASSYFSNQPQHF
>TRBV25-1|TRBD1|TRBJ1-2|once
CASSGTGQGEGGYTF
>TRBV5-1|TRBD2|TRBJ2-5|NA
CASSLISGGAMETQYF
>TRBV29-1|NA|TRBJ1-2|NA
CSVETDGYTF
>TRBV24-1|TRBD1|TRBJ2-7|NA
CATSVGTGSSYEQYF
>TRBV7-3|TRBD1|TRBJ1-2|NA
CASSPGTGGFPNYGYTF
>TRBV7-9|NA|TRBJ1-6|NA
CASSLQGNSPLHF
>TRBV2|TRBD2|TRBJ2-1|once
CASSRGGAKGNEQFF
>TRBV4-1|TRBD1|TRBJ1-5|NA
CASSRDRANQPQHF
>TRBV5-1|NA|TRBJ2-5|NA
CASSLQQGVHETQYF
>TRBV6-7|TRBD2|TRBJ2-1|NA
CASSGLAGIRGEQFF
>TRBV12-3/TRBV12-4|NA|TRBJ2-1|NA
CASSFSRVGEQFF
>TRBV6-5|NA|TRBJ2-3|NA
CASRRQITSTDTQYF
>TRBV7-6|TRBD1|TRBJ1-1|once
CASSPGGPEAFF
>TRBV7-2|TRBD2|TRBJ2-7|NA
CASSFSGGGEQYF
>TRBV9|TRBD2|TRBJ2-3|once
CASSARSGGLTSTDTQYF
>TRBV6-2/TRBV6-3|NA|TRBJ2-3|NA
CASSYPPYSTDTQYF
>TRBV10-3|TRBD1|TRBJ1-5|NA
CAISPTGGGNQPQHF
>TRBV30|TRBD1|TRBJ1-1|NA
CASLSQGRGTEAFF
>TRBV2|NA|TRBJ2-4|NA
CATGIEANIQYF
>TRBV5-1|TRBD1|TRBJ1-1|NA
CASSTEQGWDEAFF
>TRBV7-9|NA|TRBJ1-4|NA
CASSFSPIPGANEKLFF
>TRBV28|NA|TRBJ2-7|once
CASRDTGPSSYEQYF
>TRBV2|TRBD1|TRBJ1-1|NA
CASMTGTGPMNTEAFF
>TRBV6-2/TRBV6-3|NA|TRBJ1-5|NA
CASSGGPFSNQPQHF
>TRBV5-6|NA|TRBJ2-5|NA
CASSLGLGAPETQYF
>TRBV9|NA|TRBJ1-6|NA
CASSVVEGGNSPLHF
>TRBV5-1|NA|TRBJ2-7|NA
CASSFQGNNEQYF
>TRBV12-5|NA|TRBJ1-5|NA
CASAPFFSQPQHF
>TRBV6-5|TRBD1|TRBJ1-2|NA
CASSYSPTGSSYGYTF
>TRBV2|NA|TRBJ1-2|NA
CARTSDSFNYGYTF
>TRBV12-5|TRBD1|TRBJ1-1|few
CASGLRTGVMNTEAFF
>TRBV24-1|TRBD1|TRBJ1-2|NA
CATSDLGPGQVLYGYTF
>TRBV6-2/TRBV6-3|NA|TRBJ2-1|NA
CASSYSREKNGRSYNEQFF
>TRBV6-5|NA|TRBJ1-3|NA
CASIVGNTIYF
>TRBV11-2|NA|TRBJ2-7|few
CASSLVSGGAYEQYF